This TCR beta chain was obtained from a study of blood T cell repertoires in COVID-19. Background on the study: Sites in the United States, Italy and Spain provided acute and convalescent COVID-19 samples. T cells, B-cell-depleted T cells, or PBMCs provided the cDNA or gDNA that served as material.

Germline V lookup: CDR1 DFQATT, CDR2 SNEGSKA (reference sequence). Trimming took off 3 bases at V and 7 bases at J, with 16 bases between the two ends. This CDR3 is built from 14 residues. In the original processing: For nucleated cells, counts were estimated from reference gene primer amplification. Produced via immunoSEQ multiplex PCR; TCRdb's table is partial and in-frame only. The D gene and trimming were derived from the DNA, and the V and J assignments and clone size from that table. The table includes under 300,000 clones, around 86% detected once. The chain recombines TRBV20-1 with TRBJ1-5, with D perhaps matching TRBD1 (5 bases). This receptor was obtained from a woman between 55 and 75 years old with active or convalescent COVID-19. Sequencing was done on a sample of peripheral blood. The CDR3, as DNA: TGCAGTGCTAGTTCGGGCAGGGAAGAACAGCCCCAGCATTTT. This gives the protein CSASSGREEQPQHF.